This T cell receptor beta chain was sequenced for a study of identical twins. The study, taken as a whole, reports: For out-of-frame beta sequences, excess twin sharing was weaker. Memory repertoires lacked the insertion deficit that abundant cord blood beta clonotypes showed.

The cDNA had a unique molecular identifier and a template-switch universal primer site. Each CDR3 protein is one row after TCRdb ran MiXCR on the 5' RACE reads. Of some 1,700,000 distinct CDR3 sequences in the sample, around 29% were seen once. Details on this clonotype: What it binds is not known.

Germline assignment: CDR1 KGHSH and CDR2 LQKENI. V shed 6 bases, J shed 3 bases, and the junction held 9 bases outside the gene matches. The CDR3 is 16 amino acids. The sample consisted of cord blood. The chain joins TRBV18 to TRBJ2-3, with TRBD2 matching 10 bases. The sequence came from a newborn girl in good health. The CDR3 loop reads CASSPSPLAGTDTQYF. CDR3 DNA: TGTGCCAGCTCTCCGAGCCCACTAGCGGGAACAGATACGCAGTATTTT.